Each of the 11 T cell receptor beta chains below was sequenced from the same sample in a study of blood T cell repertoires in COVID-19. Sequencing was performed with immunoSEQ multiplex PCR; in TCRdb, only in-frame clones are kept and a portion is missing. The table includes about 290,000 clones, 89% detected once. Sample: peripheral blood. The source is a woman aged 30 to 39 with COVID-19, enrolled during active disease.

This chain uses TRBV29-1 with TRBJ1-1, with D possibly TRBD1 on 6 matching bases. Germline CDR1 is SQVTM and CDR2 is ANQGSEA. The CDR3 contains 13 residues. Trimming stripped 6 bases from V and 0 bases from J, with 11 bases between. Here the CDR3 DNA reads TGCAGCGTGCACAGGGATATGAACACTGAAGCTTTCTTT. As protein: CSVHRDMNTEAFF.

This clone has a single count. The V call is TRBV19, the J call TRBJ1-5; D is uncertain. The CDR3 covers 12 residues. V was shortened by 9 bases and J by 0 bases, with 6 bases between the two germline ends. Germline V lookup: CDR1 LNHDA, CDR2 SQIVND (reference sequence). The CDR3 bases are TGTGCCAGCCAGGTTAGCAATCAGCCCCAGCATTTT. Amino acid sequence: CASQVSNQPQHF.

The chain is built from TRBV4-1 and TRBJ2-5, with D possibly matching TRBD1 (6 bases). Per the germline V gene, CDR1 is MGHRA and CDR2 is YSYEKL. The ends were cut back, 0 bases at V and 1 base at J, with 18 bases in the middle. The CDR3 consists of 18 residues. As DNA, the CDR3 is TGCGCCAGCAGCCAAGATCTCCGGGCAGGGGTAGGCCAAGAGACCCAGTACTTC. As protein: CASSQDLRAGVGQETQYF.

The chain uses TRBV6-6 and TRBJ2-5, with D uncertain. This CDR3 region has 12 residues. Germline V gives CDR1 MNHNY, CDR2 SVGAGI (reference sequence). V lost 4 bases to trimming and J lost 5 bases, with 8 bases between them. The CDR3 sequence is CASSFLAETQYF. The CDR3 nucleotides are TGTGCCAGCAGTTTCCTGGCTGAGACCCAGTACTTC.

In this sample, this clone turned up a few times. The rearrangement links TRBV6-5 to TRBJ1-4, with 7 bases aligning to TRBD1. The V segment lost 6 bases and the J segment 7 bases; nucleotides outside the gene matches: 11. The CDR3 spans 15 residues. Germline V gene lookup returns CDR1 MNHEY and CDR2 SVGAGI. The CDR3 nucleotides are TGTGCCAGCAGGACAGGGAATAACAGAATTGAAAAACTGTTTTTT. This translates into CASRTGNNRIEKLFF.

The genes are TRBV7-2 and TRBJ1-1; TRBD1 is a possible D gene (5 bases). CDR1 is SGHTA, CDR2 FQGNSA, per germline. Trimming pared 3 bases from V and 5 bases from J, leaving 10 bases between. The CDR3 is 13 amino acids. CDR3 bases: TGTGCCAGCAGCTTTTCCCCAGGGACTGAAGCTTTCTTT. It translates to CASSFSPGTEAFF.

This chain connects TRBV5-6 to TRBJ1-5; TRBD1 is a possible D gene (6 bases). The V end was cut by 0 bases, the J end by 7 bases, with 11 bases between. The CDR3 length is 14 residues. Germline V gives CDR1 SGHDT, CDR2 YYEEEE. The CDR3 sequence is CASSLAFGGQPQHF. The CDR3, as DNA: TGTGCCAGCAGCTTGGCCTTTGGGGGCCAGCCCCAGCATTTT.

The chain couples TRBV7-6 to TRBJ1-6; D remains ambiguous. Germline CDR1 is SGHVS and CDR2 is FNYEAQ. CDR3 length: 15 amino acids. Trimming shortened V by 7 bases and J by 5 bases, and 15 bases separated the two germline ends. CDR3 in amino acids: CASTYGRRNNSPLHF. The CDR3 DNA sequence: TGTGCCAGCACCTACGGGAGGAGAAATAATTCACCCCTCCACTTT.

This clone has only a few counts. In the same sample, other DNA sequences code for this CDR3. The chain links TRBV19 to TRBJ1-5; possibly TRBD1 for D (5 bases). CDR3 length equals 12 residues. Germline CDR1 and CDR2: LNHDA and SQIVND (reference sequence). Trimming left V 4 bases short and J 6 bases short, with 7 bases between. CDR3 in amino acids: CASSTGGQPQHF. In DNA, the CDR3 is TGTGCCAGTAGTACCGGGGGTCAGCCCCAGCATTTT.

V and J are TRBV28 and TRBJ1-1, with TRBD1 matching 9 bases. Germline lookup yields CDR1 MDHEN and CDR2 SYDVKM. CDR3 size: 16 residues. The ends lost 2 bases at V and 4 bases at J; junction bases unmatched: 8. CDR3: CASSLPQGAQFTEAFF. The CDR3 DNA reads TGTGCCAGCAGTTTACCACAGGGGGCGCAGTTCACTGAAGCTTTCTTT.

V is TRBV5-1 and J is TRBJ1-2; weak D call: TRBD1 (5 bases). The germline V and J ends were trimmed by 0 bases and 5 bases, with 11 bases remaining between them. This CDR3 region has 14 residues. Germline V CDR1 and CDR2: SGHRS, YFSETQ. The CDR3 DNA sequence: TGCGCCAGCAGCTTGGCCTCGGGGACTTATGGCTACACCTTC. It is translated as CASSLASGTYGYTF.